The clone carrying this T cell receptor beta chain was seen more than once but under ten times. Its antigen remains unidentified. Donors consisted of healthy bone marrow donors. The CDR3 contains 15 residues. Germline V gene lookup returns CDR1 MGHDK and CDR2 SYGVNS. Trimming shortened V by 6 bases and J by 6 bases, and 20 bases separated the two germline ends. These data originate in a study of cytomegalovirus exposure and HLA in healthy donors. In the PCR, 60 Vbeta and 13 Jbeta primers were used. TCRdb's table, derived via immunoSEQ multiplex PCR, lists solely in-frame clones and lacks some. The repertoire holds 100,000 or so clones, with 75% as singletons. Findings of the study overall: Within the data, a cluster of highly shared sequence variants was likely a sequencing artifact.

The chain combines TRBV25-1 with TRBJ1-2; weak D call: TRBD1 (6 bases). The clonotype comes from a woman between 18 and 29 years old in good health and CMV-seropositive. Sequencing used PBMCs. CDR3 DNA sequence: TGTGCCAGCAGCCAATCGGCGGGGGCGGTAGATGGCTACACCTTC. This codes for CASSQSAGAVDGYTF.